The 17 T cell receptor beta chains reported below all come from one sample, sequenced in a study of shared clonotypes between healthy human individuals. The data were produced by immunoSEQ multiplex PCR, yet TCRdb's version contains in-frame clones alone and is incomplete. In the table there are 450,000 or so clones, 77% of which are singletons. Sequenced sample: PBMCs. These receptors originate from a woman between 35 and 50 years old in good health. Some clones in this sample may be carry-over from other donors' samples.

Remarks on this clone: A read error is the likely source, as a far larger clone sits one nucleotide away. The chain has TRBV11-2 and TRBJ2-7; 8 bases align to TRBD1. Germline V CDR1 and CDR2: SGHAT, FQNNGV. The CDR3 has 14 residues. CDR3 coding DNA: TGTGCCAACAGCCCACAGGGGGGACTGTACGAGCAGTACTTC. Translation: CANSPQGGLYEQYF.

This clone showed up just a few times. The V gene is TRBV6-6, the J gene TRBJ2-2; 7 bases map to TRBD1. The CDR3 extends over 15 amino acids. J lost 2 bases, V lost 2 bases, and 2 bases had no gene match. Germline values: CDR1 MNHNY, CDR2 SVGAGI (reference sequence). The CDR3 nucleotides are TGTGCCAGCAGTTACGGGACAGACAACACCGGGGAGCTGTTTTTT. This encodes CASSYGTDNTGELFF.

The chain couples TRBV7-2 to TRBJ2-5; 10 nucleotides match TRBD2. Germline loops: CDR1 SGHTA, CDR2 FQGNSA. This CDR3 contains 15 residues. J lost 4 bases, V lost 5 bases, and 7 bases had no gene match. CDR3 coding DNA: TGTGCCAGCAGCACCGGACTAGCGGTAGGAGAGACCCAGTACTTC. Translating it yields CASSTGLAVGETQYF. The full variable domain, with the rest looked up from reference TRBV7-2 and TRBJ2-5, is GAGVSQSPSNKVTEKGKDVELRCDPISGHTALYWYRQSLGQGLEFLIYFQGNSAPDKSGLPSDRFSAERTGGSVSTLTIQRTQQEDSAVYLCASSTGLAVGETQYFGPGTRLLVL.

This clone was recorded a few times. The same CDR3 arises from other DNA sequences in this sample as well. The V and J genes are TRBV5-4 and TRBJ2-7, with a possible D match to TRBD1 (6 bases). CDR3 length: 13 residues. Germline V gene sequence: CDR1 SGHNT, CDR2 YYREEE (reference sequence). Trimming took off 1 base at V and 6 bases at J, with 11 bases between the two ends. In DNA, the CDR3 is TGTGCCAGCAGCTTGAGGGCCAGGGGCGAGCAGTACTTC. This gives the protein CASSLRARGEQYF.

V and J are TRBV4-2 and TRBJ1-2; D not certain. The germline CDR1 and CDR2 sequences are LGHNA and YNFKEQ. The CDR3 runs to 14 residues. V lost 4 bases and J 2 bases, leaving 11 bases between the germline ends. CDR3 sequence: CASSPRTENYGYTF. CDR3 nucleotide sequence: TGTGCCAGCAGCCCAAGGACCGAAAACTATGGCTACACCTTC.

This rearrangement joins TRBV29-1 to TRBJ2-1; possible D gene TRBD1, 5 bases. Germline V CDR1 and CDR2: SQVTM, ANQGSEA. V gave up 3 bases and J gave up 2 bases, with 14 bases separating them. The CDR3 covers 15 residues. The DNA of the CDR3 is TGCAGCGTTGACGGTAGGGGATCAACCTACAATGAGCAGTTCTTC. It translates to CSVDGRGSTYNEQFF.

This rearrangement joins TRBV5-1 to TRBJ2-1, with 13 bases that match TRBD2. This CDR3 is built from 16 residues. V lost 4 bases, J lost 6 bases, and 7 bases stayed unmatched. Germline CDR1 and CDR2: SGHRS and YFSETQ. The CDR3 reads CASSKPGTSGVNEQFF. The CDR3 region has the DNA TGCGCCAGCAGCAAACCCGGGACTAGCGGGGTCAATGAGCAGTTCTTC.

There are a few counts of this clone. The chain employs TRBV18 and TRBJ2-4; TRBD2 aligns across 8 bases. The CDR3 covers 16 residues. Germline CDR1 KGHSH, CDR2 LQKENI. V lost 6 bases and J lost 5; bases outside the gene matches: 12. The CDR3 DNA is TGTGCCAGCTCGCCCGGGGGGGGAGCTGCGGAAAACATTCAGTACTTC. Its protein product is CASSPGGGAAENIQYF.

This clone was observed a handful of times. At the DNA level, this CDR3 is encoded by other sequences in the same sample as well. This chain connects TRBV28 to TRBJ1-5; maybe TRBD1 (6 bases). Germline values: CDR1 MDHEN, CDR2 SYDVKM. The CDR3 is 12 amino acids. The V end lost 4 bases, the J end lost 5 bases, and 6 bases lay between the germline ends. CDR3 sequence (DNA): TGTGCCAGCAGTTACAGGGATCAGCCCCAGCATTTT. It is translated as CASSYRDQPQHF.

This chain connects TRBV5-1 to TRBJ2-7; D call uncertain. With 4 bases removed from V and 2 bases from J, the gap between germline ends came to 13 bases. The CDR3 totals 14 residues. Per germline, CDR1 SGHRS and CDR2 YFSETQ. The CDR3 region has the DNA TGCGCCAGCAGCGCCTACGGGCAGACCTACGAGCAGTACTTC. Translated: CASSAYGQTYEQYF.

The count of this clone is one. V and J are TRBV5-1 and TRBJ2-2, with 7 bases that match TRBD1. The V gene end was trimmed by 1 base and the J gene end by 1 base; junction bases not matched to a gene: 1. This CDR3 has 15 amino acids. Germline-derived CDR1 and CDR2 are SGHRS and YFSETQ. The CDR3 DNA reads TGCGCCAGCAGCTTGCGACAGGGGAACACCGGGGAGCTGTTTTTT. Translation: CASSLRQGNTGELFF.

V usage is TRBV5-1 and J usage is TRBJ2-5; perhaps TRBD1 as D (6 bases). Trimming left V 0 bases short and J 7 bases short, with 16 bases between. CDR3 size: 15 residues. From germline, CDR1 is SGHRS and CDR2 YFSETQ. CDR3 sequence reads: CASSLAQGGDGTQYF. CDR3 nucleotide sequence: TGCGCCAGCAGCTTGGCTCAAGGGGGTGATGGGACCCAGTACTTC.

Notes on this clone: It differs at one base from a far larger clone, so likely a read error. This chain connects TRBV29-1 to TRBJ2-1; D remains ambiguous. Germline-derived CDR1 and CDR2 are SQVTM and ANQGSEA. The CDR3 totals 11 residues. The CDR3 DNA follows: TGCAGCGTTGGAACCTACAATGAGCTGTTCTTC. Translating gives CSVGTYNELFF.

The rearrangement links TRBV7-6 to TRBJ1-3; tentatively, D is TRBD1 (5 bases). The germline CDR1 and CDR2 sequences are SGHVS and FNYEAQ. The CDR3 length is 16 residues. Trimming pared 2 bases from V and 3 bases from J, leaving 14 bases between. CDR3 in amino acids: CASSLMLQADGNTIYF. The DNA of the CDR3 is TGTGCCAGCAGCTTAATGCTACAGGCAGATGGAAACACCATATATTTT.

About this clone itself: A much more abundant neighbour one base away suggests this may be a read error. The same CDR3 can be traced to other DNA sequences in this sample. The chain is built from TRBV5-1 and TRBJ2-1; possibly TRBD2 for D (6 bases). The CDR3 is made up of 15 amino acids. Germline assignment: CDR1 SGHRS and CDR2 YFSETQ. In DNA, the CDR3 is TGTGCCAGCAGCTTGGAAACAAGCGGGTACAATGAGCAGTTCTTC. It specifies CASSLETSGYNEQFF. The whole variable domain, filled in from reference TRBV5-1 and TRBJ2-1, reads KAGVTQTPRYLIKTRGQQVTLSCSPISGHRSVSWYQQTPGQGLQFLFEYFSETQRNKGNFPGRFSGRQFSNSRSEMNVSTLELGDSALYLCASSLETSGYNEQFFGPGTRLTVL.

This clone is a singleton in its sample. This chain uses TRBV11-2 with TRBJ2-1; D is perhaps TRBD1 (6 bases). The V and J ends lost 1 base and 9 bases respectively, with 19 bases between them. CDR3 length equals 16 residues. Germline V gene sequence: CDR1 SGHAT, CDR2 FQNNGV. The DNA of the CDR3 is TGTGCCAGCAGCTTAGTAGGTGGCAGGGGAGACGGTGAGCAGTTCTTC. It translates to CASSLVGGRGDGEQFF.

This clone showed up many times. The chain uses TRBV15 and TRBJ2-3, with 9 bases fitting TRBD2. V lost 5 bases to trimming and J lost 0 bases; unmatched junction nucleotides: 6. This CDR3 region has 16 residues. The germline V gene encodes CDR1 LNHNV and CDR2 YYDKDF (reference sequence). The CDR3 protein is CATSDRLAASTDTQYF. CDR3 sequence (DNA): TGTGCCACCAGCGATCGACTAGCGGCTAGCACAGATACGCAGTATTTT.